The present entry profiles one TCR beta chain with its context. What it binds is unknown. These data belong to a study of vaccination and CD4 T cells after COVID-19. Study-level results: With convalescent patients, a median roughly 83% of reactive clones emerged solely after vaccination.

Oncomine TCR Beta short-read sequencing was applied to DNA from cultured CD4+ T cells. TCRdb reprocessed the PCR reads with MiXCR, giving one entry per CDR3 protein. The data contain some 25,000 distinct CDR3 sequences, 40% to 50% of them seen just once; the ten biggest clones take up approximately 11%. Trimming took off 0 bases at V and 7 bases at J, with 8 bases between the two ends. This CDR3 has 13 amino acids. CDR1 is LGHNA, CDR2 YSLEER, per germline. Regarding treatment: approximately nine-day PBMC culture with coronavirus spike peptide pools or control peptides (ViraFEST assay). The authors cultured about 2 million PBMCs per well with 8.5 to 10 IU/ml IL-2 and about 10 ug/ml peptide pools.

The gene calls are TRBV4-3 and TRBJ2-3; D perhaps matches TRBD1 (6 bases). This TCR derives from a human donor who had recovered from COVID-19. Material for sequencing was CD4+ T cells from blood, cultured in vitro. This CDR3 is CASSQEGTYTQYF. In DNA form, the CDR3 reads TGCGCCAGCAGCCAAGAGGGGACATATACGCAGTATTTT.